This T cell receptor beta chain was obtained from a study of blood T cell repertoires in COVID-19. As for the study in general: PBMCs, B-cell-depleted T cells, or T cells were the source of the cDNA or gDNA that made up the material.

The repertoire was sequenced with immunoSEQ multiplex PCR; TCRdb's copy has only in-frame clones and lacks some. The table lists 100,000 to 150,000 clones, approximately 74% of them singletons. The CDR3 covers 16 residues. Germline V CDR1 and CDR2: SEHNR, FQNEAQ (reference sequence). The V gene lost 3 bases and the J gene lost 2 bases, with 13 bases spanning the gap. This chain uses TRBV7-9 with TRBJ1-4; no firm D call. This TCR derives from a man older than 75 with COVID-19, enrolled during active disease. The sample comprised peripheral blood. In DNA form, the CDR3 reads TGTGCCAGCAGCTTCCCCGCAGGAGGGACTAATGAAAAACTGTTTTTT. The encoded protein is CASSFPAGGTNEKLFF.